This T cell receptor beta chain was observed in a study of OX40 agonist ivuxolimab in advanced cancers. Study-level background: With ivuxolimab, an agonistic anti-OX40 (CD134) antibody, patients were treated. Every patient in dose escalation had hepatocellular carcinoma, melanoma, renal cell or head and neck cancer.

This CDR3 is built from 13 residues. The ends were cut back, 2 bases at V and 0 bases at J, with 4 bases in the middle. From germline, CDR1 is MNHEY and CDR2 SVGAGI. Repertoires were generated with immunoSEQ multiplex PCR, while TCRdb's copy carries only in-frame clones and drops some. The data hold 80,000 or so clones, with around 90% observed a single time. Study results and limitations: Patients with a partial response at 0.1-3.0 mg/kg had among the lowest clonal expansion. Clonal expansion was seen in CD4+ and CD8+ blood T cells by week 6 at 0.1 to 3.0 mg/kg.

To note about this clone: Its specificity is unknown.

The TCR was taken from an adult with an advanced solid tumor such as melanoma, head and neck, liver or kidney cancer. V gene TRBV6-5 combines with J gene TRBJ1-1; D remains unclear. The material sequenced was CD4+ or CD8+ T cells sorted from blood, taken in a trial of the OX40 agonist ivuxolimab. The CDR3 is CASSYRLNTEAFF. The DNA of the CDR3 is TGTGCCAGCAGTTACCGGTTGAACACTGAAGCTTTCTTT.